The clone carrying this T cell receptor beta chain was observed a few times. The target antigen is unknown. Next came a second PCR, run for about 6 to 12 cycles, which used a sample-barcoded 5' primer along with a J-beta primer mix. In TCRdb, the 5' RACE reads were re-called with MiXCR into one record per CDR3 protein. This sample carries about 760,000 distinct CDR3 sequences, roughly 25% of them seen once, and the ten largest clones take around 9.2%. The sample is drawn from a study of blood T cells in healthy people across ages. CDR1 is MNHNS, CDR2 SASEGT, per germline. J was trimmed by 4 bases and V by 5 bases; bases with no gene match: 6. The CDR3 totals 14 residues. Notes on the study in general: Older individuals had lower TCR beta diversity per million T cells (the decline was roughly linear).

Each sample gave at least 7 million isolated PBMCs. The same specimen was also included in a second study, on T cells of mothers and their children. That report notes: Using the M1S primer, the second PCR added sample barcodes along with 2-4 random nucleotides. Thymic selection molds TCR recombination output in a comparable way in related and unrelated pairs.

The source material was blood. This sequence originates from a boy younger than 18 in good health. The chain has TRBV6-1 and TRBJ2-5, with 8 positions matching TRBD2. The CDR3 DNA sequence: TGTGCCAGCAGTTCGCGGGGGGTGGTAGAGACCCAGTACTTC. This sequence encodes CASSSRGVVETQYF.